The clone carrying this T cell receptor beta chain was detected only a few times. What it binds is not known. The data were taken from a study of cytotoxic CD8 clonotypes in ibrutinib-treated CLL. The overall study: Responses: about 25 partial, 2 complete; after median approximately 68 months, around 14 stayed remitted, some twelve progressed. Broader study findings: Clonality increased at ibrutinib response, then returned toward baseline at progression. Clonality correlated strongly with circulating CD8+ T cells and exceeded age-matched healthy donors at baseline.

Clones were read by immunoSEQ multiplex PCR, and TCRdb kept only the in-frame ones, dropping some. The sample records about 50,000 clones, approximately 50% being singletons. The receptor comes from a human donor with chronic lymphocytic leukemia. Material: PBMCs, obtained after 12 months of ibrutinib treatment.

In DNA form, the CDR3 reads TGTGCCAGCAGTTTCCCTGGGACAGGGGAAGGCTACACCTTC. Translating it yields CASSFPGTGEGYTF. This chain joins TRBV28 and TRBJ1-2; 10 bases map to TRBD1. Germline CDR1 and CDR2: MDHEN and SYDVKM. V lost 3 bases and J lost 8; bases outside the gene matches: 6. The CDR3 length is 14 residues.